These 2 T cell receptor beta chains were sequenced from one sample in a study of relationships among human T cell subsets. Semiquantitative ARM-PCR amplified T cell receptor alpha and beta CDR3 regions from mRNA. ARM-PCR used tagged nested gene-specific primers, then communal superprimers for exponential amplification. TCRdb ran MiXCR on the multiplex PCR reads and lists one entry per CDR3 protein. Of around 14,000 distinct CDR3 sequences listed, less than 70% are singletons. The sequenced material came from total T cells sorted from blood. The receptors come from a man in his forties in good health.

V is TRBV11-3 and J is TRBJ2-1; TRBD2 aligns across 11 bases. The CDR3 has 15 amino acids. The junction had 4 bases not matched to a gene; V was cut back by 5 bases and J by 4 bases. The germline V gene encodes CDR1 SGHNT and CDR2 YENEEA. The CDR3 DNA sequence: TGTGCCAGCAGCCGGACTAGCGGGTATTACAATGAGCAGTTCTTC. This encodes CASSRTSGYYNEQFF.

The chain joins TRBV27 to TRBJ2-7; TRBD1 aligns across 8 bases. This CDR3 comprises 15 residues. CDR1 is MNHEY and CDR2 is SMNVEV in the germline V gene (reference sequence). The ends lost 7 bases at V and 7 bases at J; junction bases unmatched: 15. This CDR3 is CASTPVRTGSREQYF. CDR3 DNA sequence: TGTGCCAGCACCCCTGTAAGGACAGGGTCTCGTGAGCAGTACTTC.